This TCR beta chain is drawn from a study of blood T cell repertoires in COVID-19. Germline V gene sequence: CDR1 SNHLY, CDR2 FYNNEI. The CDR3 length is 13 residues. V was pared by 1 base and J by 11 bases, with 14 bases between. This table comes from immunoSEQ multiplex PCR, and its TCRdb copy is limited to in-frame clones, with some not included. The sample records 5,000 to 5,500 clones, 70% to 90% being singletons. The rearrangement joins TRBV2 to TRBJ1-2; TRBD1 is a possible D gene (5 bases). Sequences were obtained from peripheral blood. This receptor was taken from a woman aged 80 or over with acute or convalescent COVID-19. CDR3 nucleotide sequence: TGTGCCAGCAGTGAAGGACGGGGGACGAGGTACACCTTC. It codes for CASSEGRGTRYTF.